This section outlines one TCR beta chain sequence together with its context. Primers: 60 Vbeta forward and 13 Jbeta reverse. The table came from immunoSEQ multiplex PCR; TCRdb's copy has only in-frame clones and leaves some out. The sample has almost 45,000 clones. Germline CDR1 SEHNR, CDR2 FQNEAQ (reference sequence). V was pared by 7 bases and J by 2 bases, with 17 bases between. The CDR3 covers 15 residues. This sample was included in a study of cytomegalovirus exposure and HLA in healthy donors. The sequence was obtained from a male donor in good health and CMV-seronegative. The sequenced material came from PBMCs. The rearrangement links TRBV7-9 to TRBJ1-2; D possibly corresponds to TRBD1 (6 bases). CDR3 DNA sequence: TGTGCCAGCACCGAAGGGGGGGCCGAGAACTATGGCTACACCTTC. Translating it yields CASTEGGAENYGYTF.